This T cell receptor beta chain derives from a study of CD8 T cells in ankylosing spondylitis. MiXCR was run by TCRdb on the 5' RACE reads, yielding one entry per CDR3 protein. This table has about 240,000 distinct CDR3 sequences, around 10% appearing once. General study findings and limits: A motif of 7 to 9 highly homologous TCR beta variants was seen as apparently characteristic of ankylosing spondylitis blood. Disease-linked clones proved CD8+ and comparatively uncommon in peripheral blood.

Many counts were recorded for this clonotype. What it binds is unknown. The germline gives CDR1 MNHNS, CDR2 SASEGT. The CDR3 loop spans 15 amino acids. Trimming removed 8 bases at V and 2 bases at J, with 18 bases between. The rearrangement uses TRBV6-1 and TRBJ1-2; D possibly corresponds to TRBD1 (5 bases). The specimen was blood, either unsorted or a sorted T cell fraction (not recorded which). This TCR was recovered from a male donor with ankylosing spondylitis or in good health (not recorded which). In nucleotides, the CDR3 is TGTGCCAGCCAACGGGGGAGGGGCCCGAACTATGGCTACACCTTC. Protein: CASQRGRGPNYGYTF.